This T cell receptor beta chain was recovered during a study of blood T cell repertoires in COVID-19. Study context: Sources were T cells, B-cell-depleted T cells, or PBMCs; the material itself was cDNA or gDNA.

Assay used: immunoSEQ multiplex PCR; TCRdb lists only in-frame clones, some missing. The sample carries about 300,000 clones, approximately 91% recorded once. Across about two dozen US areas, participants ranged in age from 18 to 89 years. Germline CDR1 is LGHNA and CDR2 is YSLEER. This CDR3 has 15 residues. Trimming took off 0 bases at V and 6 bases at J, with 15 bases between the two ends. This chain uses TRBV4-3 with TRBJ2-7, with a weak D call TRBD1 (5 bases). The receptor's source is a woman aged 35 to 49 who had recovered from COVID-19. Sequences were obtained from PBMCs or T cells enriched from blood (not recorded which). As DNA, the CDR3 is TGCGCCAGCAGCCAAGATCCGGGCAGGGCACGCGAGCAGTACTTC. It codes for CASSQDPGRAREQYF.